The next 13 T cell receptor beta chains were all read from a single sample in a study of neurological immune-mediated disorders. TCRdb analysed the 5' RACE reads with MiXCR anew, one entry per CDR3 protein. The sample has about 80,000 distinct CDR3 sequences; 5.8% are singletons. Time point denoted: longitudinal time-point 2. Sequenced sample: PBMCs. All receptors come from a woman in her fifties or sixties with multiple sclerosis.

Many counts were recorded for this clonotype. The chain links TRBV7-2 to TRBJ2-5, with 9 bases matching TRBD1. Germline-derived CDR1 and CDR2 are SGHTA and FQGNSA. There are 16 residues in the CDR3. V was clipped by 5 bases and J by 4 bases; unmatched bases: 11. CDR3 bases: TGTGCCAGCAGCACAGGGACAGGGTCTGGTGTAGAGACCCAGTACTTC. Its protein is CASSTGTGSGVETQYF.

This clonotype occurred many times. V gene TRBV5-1 combines with J gene TRBJ2-7; D is uncertain. V was shortened by 0 bases and J by 4 bases, with 11 bases between the two germline ends. Germline V gene sequence: CDR1 SGHRS, CDR2 YFSETQ. This CDR3 comprises 14 residues. The CDR3 reads CASSLDQWGYEQYF. DNA of the CDR3: TGCGCCAGCAGCTTGGATCAGTGGGGTTACGAGCAGTACTTC. The whole variable domain, remainder taken from reference TRBV5-1 and TRBJ2-7, is KAGVTQTPRYLIKTRGQQVTLSCSPISGHRSVSWYQQTPGQGLQFLFEYFSETQRNKGNFPGRFSGRQFSNSRSEMNVSTLELGDSALYLCASSLDQWGYEQYFGPGTRLTVT.

This clonotype was detected ten times or more. The chain is built from TRBV12-3 or TRBV12-4 and TRBJ2-7, with D perhaps being TRBD1 or TRBD2 (6 bases each). V was cut by 0 bases and J by 2 bases, with 8 bases left in between. The CDR3 is made up of 14 amino acids. CDR3 nucleotide sequence: TGTGCCAGCAGTTTAGCGGGGGGCACCTACGAGCAGTACTTC. Its translation is CASSLAGGTYEQYF.

This sequence joins TRBV28 and TRBJ2-3; TRBD2 might be the D (7 bases). This CDR3 spans 15 amino acids. V lost 4 bases to trimming and J lost 3 bases, with 14 bases between them. Germline V gives CDR1 MDHEN, CDR2 SYDVKM. The CDR3 region is CASSSPGGRTDTQYF. In DNA, the CDR3 is TGTGCCAGCAGTTCCCCGGGGGGCCGAACAGATACGCAGTATTTT.

There are many counts of this clonotype. The chain's CDR3 is CASSPNNYGYTF. CDR3 nucleotide sequence: TGTGCCAGCAGCCCAAATAACTATGGCTACACCTTC. V is TRBV5-6 and J is TRBJ1-2; no clear D gene. Trimming took off 4 bases at V and 1 base at J, with 5 bases between the two ends. Germline values: CDR1 SGHDT, CDR2 YYEEEE. The CDR3 consists of 12 residues.

This clonotype was seen at least ten times. The CDR3 is CASSYLRTAPYEQYF. In DNA, the CDR3 is TGTGCCAGCAGTTACCTCCGGACAGCACCCTACGAGCAGTACTTC. This chain connects TRBV6-2 or TRBV6-3 to TRBJ2-7, with D possibly matching TRBD1 (6 bases). The V and J ends lost 2 bases and 2 bases respectively, with 13 bases between them. The CDR3 loop spans 15 amino acids. CDR1 and CDR2 (germline): MNHEY, SVGEGT.

In this sample, this clonotype turned up many times. The chain carries TRBV5-1 and TRBJ2-3, with D possibly TRBD1 on 7 matching bases. V was pared by 6 bases and J by 4 bases, with 24 bases between. Germline CDR1 SGHRS, CDR2 YFSETQ. The CDR3 length is 17 residues. Here the CDR3 DNA reads TGCGCCAGCACCCCCCCCCTCGGAGGGGGCGCCCCAGATACGCAGTATTTT. Its protein product is CASTPPLGGGAPDTQYF.

This clonotype was detected ten times or more. The chain links TRBV7-2 to TRBJ1-5; tentatively, D is TRBD1 (6 bases). The CDR3 contains 15 residues. Germline V lookup: CDR1 SGHTA, CDR2 FQGNSA. V gave up 5 bases and J gave up 6 bases, with 17 bases separating them. The DNA for the CDR3 is TGTGCCAGCAGCGATAGCGGGGGGCCCGGTCAGCCCCAGCATTTT. Translation gives CASSDSGGPGQPQHF.

This clonotype was detected ten times or more. The chain employs TRBV6-5 and TRBJ2-1; 7 nucleotides match TRBD1. In germline, CDR1 is MNHEY, CDR2 SVGAGI. The CDR3 runs 13 residues. With 6 bases clipped from V and 3 bases from J, the junction kept 2 bases outside the gene matches. The CDR3 DNA reads TGTGCCAGCAGACGGGACAGCTACAATGAGCAGTTCTTC. It is translated as CASRRDSYNEQFF.

This clonotype showed up many times. This chain uses TRBV10-3 with TRBJ2-2; TRBD1 aligns across 7 bases. Germline CDR1 is ENHRY and CDR2 is SYGVKD. The CDR3 runs to 14 residues. J was trimmed by 6 bases and V by 5 bases; bases with no gene match: 6. Here the CDR3 DNA reads TGTGCCATCAGTAAACAGGGGCCGGCCGGGGAGCTGTTTTTT. This encodes CAISKQGPAGELFF.

The sample holds many counts of this clonotype. The genes are TRBV5-6 and TRBJ1-5; the D gene is possibly TRBD1 (5 bases). The length of the CDR3 is 14 residues. V was clipped by 2 bases and J by 7 bases, with 13 bases between them. Germline V gene data show CDR1 as SGHDT and CDR2 as YYEEEE. CDR3 loop: CASSFWEGNQPQHF. The CDR3 region has the DNA TGTGCCAGCAGCTTCTGGGAGGGGAACCAGCCCCAGCATTTT.

This clonotype was detected many times. This CDR3 is CASSQGERQAEKLFF. CDR3 nucleotides: TGCGCCAGCAGCCAAGGAGAGAGACAGGCTGAAAAACTGTTTTTT. The chain is built from TRBV4-1 and TRBJ1-4; tentative D call: TRBD1 (6 bases). CDR1 and CDR2 (germline): MGHRA, YSYEKL. V was trimmed by 1 base and J by 7 bases, leaving 13 bases between them. CDR3 size: 15 residues.

This clonotype was seen many times. The J gene is TRBJ2-6, the V gene TRBV20-1; D is possibly TRBD1 (6 bases). This CDR3 spans 12 amino acids. In germline, CDR1 is DFQATT, CDR2 SNEGSKA (reference sequence). V dropped 2 bases and J dropped 9 bases, with 8 bases sitting between them. CDR3 sequence reads: CSARQQGNVLTF. CDR3 sequence (DNA): TGCAGTGCTAGACAACAGGGCAACGTCCTGACTTTC.